Each of the 18 T cell receptor beta chains below was sequenced from the same sample in a study of T cell responses to AZD1222 COVID-19 vaccine. The method was immunoSEQ multiplex PCR; TCRdb's version includes in-frame clones alone and lacks a portion of them. The data hold approximately 200,000 clones, with approximately 91% observed a single time. Source: peripheral blood, taken 28 days after the second AZD1222 dose. The receptor source for this set is an adult who received the AZD1222 COVID-19 vaccine.

The chain couples TRBV6-5 to TRBJ2-2; 9 bases line up with TRBD2. The junction had 0 bases not matched to a gene; V was cut back by 0 bases and J by 4 bases. CDR3 length equals 15 residues. The germline CDR1 and CDR2 sequences are MNHEY and SVGAGI. The CDR3 is CASSYSAGGTGELFF. The CDR3 DNA is TGTGCCAGCAGTTACTCAGCGGGAGGCACCGGGGAGCTGTTTTTT.

As DNA, the CDR3 is TGTGCCACCTCGGGCCCGGCGAACACCGGGGAGCTGTTTTTT. This translates into CATSGPANTGELFF. This sequence joins TRBV10-3 and TRBJ2-2; D call uncertain. The V gene lost 10 bases and the J gene lost 0 bases, with 12 bases spanning the gap. Germline lookup yields CDR1 ENHRY and CDR2 SYGVKD. This CDR3 has 14 amino acids.

The genes are TRBV28 and TRBJ1-5; no firm D call. V dropped 8 bases and J dropped 8 bases, with 10 bases sitting between them. Per germline, CDR1 MDHEN and CDR2 SYDVKM. There are 11 residues in the CDR3. CDR3 DNA sequence: TGTGCCAGCGGATTCCCGGAGCCCCAGCATTTT. This sequence encodes CASGFPEPQHF.

The V gene is TRBV12-3 or TRBV12-4, the J gene TRBJ1-1; D might be TRBD1 (5 bases). The CDR3 is made up of 13 amino acids. V dropped 3 bases and J dropped 4 bases, with 9 bases sitting between them. The CDR3 DNA follows: TGTGCCAGCAGTTTTACGGGGGGCACTGAAGCTTTCTTT. It yields the protein CASSFTGGTEAFF.

The V gene is TRBV2, the J gene TRBJ1-1; perhaps TRBD1 as D (5 bases). The CDR3 is 13 residues long. From germline, CDR1 is SNHLY and CDR2 FYNNEI. V was shortened by 9 bases and J by 3 bases, with 14 bases between the two germline ends. The CDR3 DNA reads TGTGCCAGTCGGGGACTTTCACACACTGAAGCTTTCTTT. As protein: CASRGLSHTEAFF.

The V call is TRBV7-9, the J call TRBJ2-2, with D hard to call. V was clipped by 3 bases and J by 1 base, with 6 bases between them. CDR3 length: 14 residues. Per germline, CDR1 SEHNR and CDR2 FQNEAQ (reference sequence). The CDR3 coding sequence is TGTGCCAGCAGCTTCATTATGAACACCGGGGAGCTGTTTTTT. Protein: CASSFIMNTGELFF.

The chain joins TRBV10-2 to TRBJ1-2, with unresolved D. Germline V gene data show CDR1 as WSHSY and CDR2 as SAAADI. V was cut by 6 bases and J by 7 bases, with 12 bases left in between. The CDR3 extends over 12 amino acids. The CDR3 here is CASSSPEGGYTF. As DNA, the CDR3 is TGCGCCAGCAGCTCCCCGGAGGGTGGCTACACCTTC.

The rearrangement uses TRBV5-8 and TRBJ2-3, with D perhaps TRBD1 (5 bases). V was cut by 2 bases and J by 8 bases, with 12 bases left in between. CDR3 length: 13 residues. Germline lookup yields CDR1 SGHTS and CDR2 YDEGEE. The CDR3 nucleotides are TGTGCCAGCAGCTTACAGCTTCAGGGTACGCAGTATTTT. Its protein is CASSLQLQGTQYF.

This rearrangement joins TRBV7-3 to TRBJ2-1; 7 nucleotides agree with TRBD1. V lost 2 bases, J lost 6 bases, and 7 bases stayed unmatched. This CDR3 region has 15 residues. Germline V lookup: CDR1 SGHTA, CDR2 FQGTGA. Written as DNA, the CDR3 is TGTGCCAGCAGCTTAGGGCAGGGGGTTGGCAATGAGCAGTTCTTC. Its translation is CASSLGQGVGNEQFF.

CDR3: CSVESGSRAFF. DNA for the CDR3: TGCAGCGTTGAGTCCGGATCGCGTGCGTTCTTC. The gene calls are TRBV29-1 and TRBJ2-1; D unclear. This CDR3 spans 11 amino acids. V was shortened by 3 bases and J by 15 bases, with 15 bases between the two germline ends. Germline-derived CDR1 and CDR2 are SQVTM and ANQGSEA.

The gene calls are TRBV7-8 and TRBJ1-5; D gene ambiguous. Trimming took 0 bases from V and 6 from J, leaving 12 bases between them. The CDR3 totals 15 residues. Germline lookup yields CDR1 SGHVS and CDR2 FQNEAQ. The CDR3 loop is CASSLAPSGPQPQHF. CDR3 nucleotides: TGTGCCAGCAGCTTAGCCCCCTCCGGGCCTCAGCCCCAGCATTTT.

A single count supports this clone. The rearrangement uses TRBV18 and TRBJ1-1, with 7 bases matching TRBD1. The V segment lost 3 bases and the J segment 3 bases; nucleotides outside the gene matches: 1. Germline CDR1 KGHSH, CDR2 LQKENI. The CDR3 is made up of 13 amino acids. CDR3 nucleotide sequence: TGTGCCAGCTCACCTCAGGGGGACACTGAAGCTTTCTTT. Its translation is CASSPQGDTEAFF. Full variable domain (outside the CDR3, taken from reference TRBV18 and TRBJ1-1): NAGVMQNPRHLVRRRGQEARLRCSPMKGHSHVYWYRQLPEEGLKFMVYLQKENIIDESGMPKERFSAEFPKEGPSILRIQQVVRGDSAAYFCASSPQGDTEAFFGQGTRLTVV.

This chain links TRBV21-1 with TRBJ2-5. TRBV21-1 is assigned pseudogene status. The CDR3 spans 15 residues. The CDR3 protein is CARAQLSRPQETQYF. The DNA for the CDR3 is TGTGCCAGAGCCCAACTTAGTAGGCCCCAAGAGACCCAGTACTTC.

CDR3 nucleotide sequence: TGTGCCAGCAGCCCGGGACGTTTAGAAGCTTTCTTT. Residues: CASSPGRLEAFF. The gene calls are TRBV7-9 and TRBJ1-1; a possible D gene is TRBD1 (5 bases). CDR3 length equals 12 residues. CDR1 is SEHNR and CDR2 is FQNEAQ in the germline V gene (reference sequence). Trimming pared 5 bases from V and 8 bases from J, leaving 12 bases between.

The chain combines TRBV19 with TRBJ1-2; 12 bases map to TRBD1. The CDR3 consists of 13 residues. Germline V gene lookup returns CDR1 LNHDA and CDR2 SQIVND (reference sequence). The V segment lost 5 bases and the J segment 9 bases; nucleotides outside the gene matches: 4. The CDR3 sequence: CASSPGQGASYTF. In DNA form, the CDR3 reads TGTGCCAGTAGTCCGGGACAGGGGGCGAGCTACACCTTC.

The chain carries TRBV28 and TRBJ2-3; D possibly corresponds to TRBD2 (7 bases). The V and J ends lost 6 bases and 5 bases respectively, with 24 bases between them. Germline CDR1 MDHEN, CDR2 SYDVKM. The CDR3 contains 17 residues. In DNA, the CDR3 is TGTGCCAGCAGAAAGGGGCCTAGCGGAGGGGGGCAAGATACGCAGTATTTT. Protein: CASRKGPSGGGQDTQYF.

The rearrangement joins TRBV27 to TRBJ1-4; 8 bases fit TRBD1. The CDR3 has 14 amino acids. V trimming: 1 base; J trimming: 8 bases; junction bases outside the gene matches: 3. Germline loops: CDR1 MNHEY, CDR2 SMNVEV (reference sequence). The CDR3, as DNA: TGTGCCAGCAGTTTATGGCCAGGGGGCGAAAAACTGTTTTTT. It specifies CASSLWPGGEKLFF.

The V and J genes are TRBV5-8 and TRBJ1-2; D is undetermined. Trimming took 3 bases from V and 9 from J, leaving 9 bases between them. CDR3 size: 11 residues. Germline CDR1 is SGHTS and CDR2 is YDEGEE. The CDR3 here is CASSSGRSYTF. The CDR3 DNA follows: TGTGCCAGCAGCTCAGGACGGAGCTACACCTTC.